These T cell receptor beta chains were read from a single sample in a study of a mutant IDH1 vaccine in newly diagnosed glioma. The antigens of these receptors remain unknown. TCRdb keeps only in-frame clones here, not all; method: immunoSEQ multiplex PCR. The sample lists around 53,000 clones, around 85% occurring once. The specimen was PBMCs, collected from a glioma patient whose treatment included an IDH1 peptide vaccine. These receptors came from a woman aged 25 to 39 with glioma. Some clones in this sample may be carry-over from other donors' samples. Both conserved end residues are part of each CDR3. The D gene is left open where the match is weak. Rows give clone size only sometimes, using once, few, many, or a class for an expanded clone.

D gene: TRBD1
V gene: TRBV13
J gene: TRBJ2-1
clone size: -
CDR3 protein: CASSSRGQGSYNEQFF
CDR3 DNA: TGTGCCAGCAGCTCCAGGGGGCAGGGGTCCTACAATGAGCAGTTCTTC

D gene: TRBD2
V gene: TRBV29-1
J gene: TRBJ2-3
clone size: once
CDR3 protein: CSVAGLGSDTQYF
CDR3 DNA: TGCAGCGTCGCCGGACTAGGTTCAGATACGCAGTATTTT

D gene: TRBD2
V gene: TRBV6-5
J gene: TRBJ2-7
clone size: -
CDR3 protein: CASSYSTSGSYEQYF
CDR3 DNA: TGTGCCAGCAGTTACTCGACTAGCGGGAGTTACGAGCAGTACTTC

D gene: -
V gene: TRBV9
J gene: TRBJ2-2
clone size: -
CDR3 protein: CASSVGRRNTGELFF
CDR3 DNA: TGTGCCAGCAGCGTAGGACGGAGAAACACCGGGGAGCTGTTTTTT

D gene: -
V gene: TRBV19
J gene: TRBJ2-7
clone size: -
CDR3 protein: CASSSGNYEQYF
CDR3 DNA: TGTGCCAGTAGTTCGGGGAACTACGAGCAGTACTTC

D gene: -
V gene: TRBV5-6
J gene: TRBJ1-2
clone size: -
CDR3 protein: CASSLEGRGYGYTF
CDR3 DNA: TGTGCCAGCAGCTTGGAGGGTAGAGGCTATGGCTACACCTTC

D gene: -
V gene: TRBV2
J gene: TRBJ1-5
clone size: -
CDR3 protein: CASMAGINQPQHF
CDR3 DNA: TGTGCCAGCATGGCAGGGATCAATCAGCCCCAGCATTTT

D gene: TRBD1
V gene: TRBV27
J gene: TRBJ1-5
clone size: few
CDR3 protein: CASSPSTGDSNQPQHF
CDR3 DNA: TGTGCCAGCAGTCCATCGACAGGGGATAGCAATCAGCCCCAGCATTTT

D gene: -
V gene: TRBV12-5
J gene: TRBJ1-5
clone size: -
CDR3 protein: CASGLAGATYQPQHF
CDR3 DNA: TGTGCTAGTGGTTTGGCCGGGGCAACCTATCAGCCCCAGCATTTT

D gene: -
V gene: TRBV19
J gene: TRBJ1-2
clone size: -
CDR3 protein: CASSVPGRGGYTF
CDR3 DNA: TGTGCCAGTAGTGTCCCAGGGAGGGGAGGCTACACCTTC

D gene: TRBD1
V gene: TRBV27
J gene: TRBJ1-1
clone size: -
CDR3 protein: CASSWTGNTEAFF
CDR3 DNA: TGTGCCAGCAGTTGGACAGGGAACACTGAAGCTTTCTTT

D gene: TRBD1
V gene: TRBV9
J gene: TRBJ2-7
clone size: -
CDR3 protein: CASSPERGRGHEQYF
CDR3 DNA: TGTGCCAGCAGCCCCGAGAGGGGCAGGGGGCATGAGCAGTACTTC

D gene: -
V gene: TRBV30
J gene: TRBJ2-3
clone size: once
CDR3 protein: CAWSGPPGTADTQYF
CDR3 DNA: TGTGCCTGGAGTGGCCCTCCTGGGACCGCAGATACGCAGTATTTT

D gene: TRBD2
V gene: TRBV19
J gene: TRBJ2-7
clone size: -
CDR3 protein: CASSPGGGSSYEQYF
CDR3 DNA: TGTGCCAGTAGCCCCGGGGGAGGGAGCTCCTACGAGCAGTACTTC

D gene: -
V gene: TRBV7-3
J gene: TRBJ2-6
clone size: -
CDR3 protein: CASSPTISSGANVLTF
CDR3 DNA: TGTGCCAGCAGCCCCACCATATCCTCTGGGGCCAACGTCCTGACTTTC

D gene: -
V gene: TRBV13
J gene: TRBJ2-4
clone size: -
CDR3 protein: CASSLGPLAKNIQYF
CDR3 DNA: TGTGCCAGCAGCTTAGGGCCTCTAGCCAAAAACATTCAGTACTTC

D gene: -
V gene: TRBV19
J gene: TRBJ1-1
clone size: few
CDR3 protein: CASSIAATNTEAFF
CDR3 DNA: TGTGCCAGTAGTATTGCAGCCACGAACACTGAAGCTTTCTTT

D gene: TRBD1
V gene: TRBV5-6
J gene: TRBJ2-7
clone size: -
CDR3 protein: CASSSTYSAGGNEQYF
CDR3 DNA: TGTGCCAGCAGTTCGACTTATTCCGCAGGGGGCAACGAGCAGTACTTC

D gene: -
V gene: TRBV30
J gene: TRBJ1-1
clone size: -
CDR3 protein: CALEGGAGNTEAFF
CDR3 DNA: TGTGCCTTAGAGGGGGGGGCCGGGAACACTGAAGCTTTCTTT

D gene: TRBD1
V gene: TRBV4-1
J gene: TRBJ1-4
clone size: -
CDR3 protein: CASRFAQGQAPEKLFF
CDR3 DNA: TGCGCCAGCAGATTCGCCCAGGGACAGGCCCCGGAAAAACTGTTTTTT

D gene: -
V gene: TRBV18
J gene: TRBJ2-2
clone size: -
CDR3 protein: CASSPRTGGTGELFF
CDR3 DNA: TGTGCCAGCTCACCGCGTACAGGAGGGACCGGGGAGCTGTTTTTT

D gene: -
V gene: TRBV21-1
J gene: TRBJ2-1
clone size: -
CDR3 protein: CASSKEEGYYNEQFF
CDR3 DNA: TGTGCCAGCAGCAAAGAGGAGGGTTACTACAATGAGCAGTTCTTC

D gene: -
V gene: TRBV11-2
J gene: TRBJ2-3
clone size: -
CDR3 protein: CASSSRGDTDTQYF
CDR3 DNA: TGTGCCAGCAGCTCGAGGGGGGACACAGATACGCAGTATTTT

D gene: TRBD2
V gene: TRBV5-6
J gene: TRBJ2-5
clone size: -
CDR3 protein: CASSSAGLAGLETQYF
CDR3 DNA: TGTGCCAGCAGCTCTGCTGGACTAGCGGGACTGGAGACCCAGTACTTC

D gene: -
V gene: TRBV29-1
J gene: TRBJ1-1
clone size: few
CDR3 protein: CSSGGGFGTEAFF
CDR3 DNA: TGCAGCTCTGGGGGGGGCTTCGGGACTGAAGCTTTCTTT

D gene: -
V gene: TRBV4-2
J gene: TRBJ1-1
clone size: -
CDR3 protein: CASSQDWRNTEAFF
CDR3 DNA: TGTGCCAGCAGCCAAGATTGGAGGAACACTGAAGCTTTCTTT

D gene: -
V gene: TRBV7-9
J gene: TRBJ2-1
clone size: -
CDR3 protein: CASSLERDSSYNEQFF
CDR3 DNA: TGTGCCAGCAGCTTAGAGCGTGACAGCTCCTACAATGAGCAGTTCTTC

D gene: -
V gene: TRBV6-1
J gene: TRBJ1-1
clone size: -
CDR3 protein: CASSERLGIPNTEAFF
CDR3 DNA: TGTGCCAGCAGTGAACGGTTGGGGATACCGAACACTGAAGCTTTCTTT

D gene: -
V gene: TRBV29-1
J gene: TRBJ1-5
clone size: -
CDR3 protein: CSVGQDNQPQHF
CDR3 DNA: TGCAGCGTTGGGCAGGACAATCAGCCCCAGCATTTT

D gene: -
V gene: TRBV6-5
J gene: TRBJ1-5
clone size: -
CDR3 protein: CASSYASTNQPQHF
CDR3 DNA: TGTGCCAGCAGTTACGCCTCGACTAATCAGCCCCAGCATTTT

D gene: -
V gene: TRBV2
J gene: TRBJ2-1
clone size: -
CDR3 protein: CASGRGPRDEQFF
CDR3 DNA: TGTGCCAGCGGAAGGGGCCCCAGGGATGAGCAGTTCTTC

D gene: -
V gene: TRBV7-9
J gene: TRBJ2-7
clone size: -
CDR3 protein: CASSLGKYEQYF
CDR3 DNA: TGTGCCAGCAGCTTGGGCAAGTACGAGCAGTACTTC

D gene: -
V gene: TRBV28
J gene: TRBJ1-1
clone size: few
CDR3 protein: CASRRTSGVEAFF
CDR3 DNA: TGTGCCAGCAGACGAACTTCCGGGGTTGAAGCTTTCTTT

D gene: -
V gene: TRBV7-9
J gene: TRBJ1-1
clone size: -
CDR3 protein: CASSPLRAMEAFF
CDR3 DNA: TGTGCCAGCAGCCCTCTTAGGGCGATGGAAGCTTTCTTT

D gene: -
V gene: TRBV10-3
J gene: TRBJ1-2
clone size: -
CDR3 protein: CAISESPPLATNYGYTF
CDR3 DNA: TGTGCCATCAGTGAGTCCCCTCCGCTAGCGACTAACTATGGCTACACCTTC

D gene: TRBD1
V gene: TRBV6-5
J gene: TRBJ2-3
clone size: -
CDR3 protein: CASTPWTGRQYF
CDR3 DNA: TGTGCCAGCACCCCTTGGACAGGGAGGCAGTATTTT

D gene: TRBD1
V gene: TRBV7-9
J gene: TRBJ1-1
clone size: -
CDR3 protein: CASSSTRGRDEAFF
CDR3 DNA: TGTGCCAGCAGCTCCACGAGGGGGCGAGATGAAGCTTTCTTT

D gene: -
V gene: TRBV2
J gene: TRBJ1-2
clone size: -
CDR3 protein: CASSELRTRGYTF
CDR3 DNA: TGTGCCAGCAGTGAACTGCGGACGAGAGGCTACACCTTC

D gene: TRBD1
V gene: TRBV28
J gene: TRBJ2-3
clone size: once
CDR3 protein: CASSFRTGKDTQYF
CDR3 DNA: TGTGCCAGCAGTTTCCGGACAGGGAAAGATACGCAGTATTTT

D gene: -
V gene: TRBV30
J gene: TRBJ2-3
clone size: -
CDR3 protein: CAWSDRADTQYF
CDR3 DNA: TGTGCCTGGAGTGACCGGGCAGATACGCAGTATTTT

D gene: TRBD2
V gene: TRBV5-6
J gene: TRBJ2-7
clone size: -
CDR3 protein: CASSSGGGFNEQYF
CDR3 DNA: TGTGCCAGCAGCTCGGGGGGGGGTTTTAACGAGCAGTACTTC

D gene: -
V gene: TRBV5-4
J gene: TRBJ2-3
clone size: -
CDR3 protein: CASSFSGPTDTQYF
CDR3 DNA: TGTGCCAGCAGCTTCAGCGGGCCCACAGATACGCAGTATTTT

D gene: TRBD1
V gene: TRBV10-3
J gene: TRBJ1-1
clone size: -
CDR3 protein: CAISDGQGRAGTEAFF
CDR3 DNA: TGTGCCATCAGTGACGGACAGGGGCGCGCGGGCACTGAAGCTTTCTTT

D gene: -
V gene: TRBV9
J gene: TRBJ2-7
clone size: -
CDR3 protein: CASSVAVYPGPHEQYF
CDR3 DNA: TGTGCCAGCAGCGTAGCGGTCTACCCGGGGCCCCACGAGCAGTACTTC

D gene: TRBD2
V gene: TRBV11-2
J gene: TRBJ2-7
clone size: -
CDR3 protein: CASSSIAGPGPYEQYF
CDR3 DNA: TGTGCCAGCAGCTCTATAGCGGGACCCGGACCCTACGAGCAGTACTTC

D gene: -
V gene: TRBV7-8
J gene: TRBJ2-7
clone size: -
CDR3 protein: CASSTPDRPYEQYF
CDR3 DNA: TGTGCCAGCAGCACCCCGGACCGTCCCTACGAGCAGTACTTC

D gene: -
V gene: TRBV5-1
J gene: TRBJ2-7
clone size: -
CDR3 protein: CASSLARGSRDEQYF
CDR3 DNA: TGCGCCAGCAGCTTGGCTCGCGGATCAAGGGACGAGCAGTACTTC

D gene: -
V gene: TRBV12-5
J gene: TRBJ2-7
clone size: -
CDR3 protein: CASGLVNYEQYF
CDR3 DNA: TGTGCTAGTGGTTTGGTAAACTACGAGCAGTACTTC

D gene: TRBD2
V gene: TRBV5-1
J gene: TRBJ2-1
clone size: once
CDR3 protein: CASRTLLAGGYNEQFF
CDR3 DNA: TGCGCCAGCAGAACCCTGCTAGCGGGAGGGTACAATGAGCAGTTCTTC

D gene: -
V gene: TRBV5-4
J gene: TRBJ2-7
clone size: -
CDR3 protein: CASSSTLPYEQYF
CDR3 DNA: TGTGCCAGCAGTTCCACCCTTCCCTACGAGCAGTACTTC

D gene: -
V gene: TRBV6-6
J gene: TRBJ2-5
clone size: once
CDR3 protein: CASSPAGTGETQYF
CDR3 DNA: TGTGCCAGCAGTCCTGCGGGAACCGGAGAGACCCAGTACTTC

D gene: -
V gene: TRBV10-3
J gene: TRBJ2-7
clone size: -
CDR3 protein: CAISDEAVEQYF
CDR3 DNA: TGTGCCATCAGTGACGAAGCGGTCGAGCAGTACTTC

D gene: TRBD2
V gene: TRBV7-9
J gene: TRBJ2-5
clone size: -
CDR3 protein: CASSLGPGGGETQYF
CDR3 DNA: TGTGCCAGCAGCTTAGGCCCGGGAGGGGGAGAGACCCAGTACTTC

D gene: -
V gene: TRBV5-4
J gene: TRBJ2-7
clone size: -
CDR3 protein: CASSGGPYSYEQYF
CDR3 DNA: TGTGCCAGCAGCGGGGGACCGTATTCCTACGAGCAGTACTTC